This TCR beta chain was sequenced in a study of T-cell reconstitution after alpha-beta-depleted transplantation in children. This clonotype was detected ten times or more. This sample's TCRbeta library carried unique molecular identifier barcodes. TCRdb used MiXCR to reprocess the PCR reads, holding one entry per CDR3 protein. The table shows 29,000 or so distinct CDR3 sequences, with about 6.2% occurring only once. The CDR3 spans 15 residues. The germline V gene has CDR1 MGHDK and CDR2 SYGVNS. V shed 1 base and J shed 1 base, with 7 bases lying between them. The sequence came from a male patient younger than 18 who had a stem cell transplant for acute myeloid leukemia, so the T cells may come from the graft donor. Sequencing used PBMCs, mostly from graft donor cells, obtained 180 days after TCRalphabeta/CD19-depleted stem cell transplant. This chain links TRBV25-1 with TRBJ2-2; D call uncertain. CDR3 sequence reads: CASSESTLNTGELFF. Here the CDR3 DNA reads TGTGCCAGCAGTGAATCGACCCTGAACACCGGGGAGCTGTTTTTT.